A single sample is the source of the 7 T cell receptor beta chains below, sequenced in a study of T cells after yellow fever vaccination. TCRdb re-called the 5' RACE reads through MiXCR, storing one row per CDR3 protein. Of approximately 120,000 distinct CDR3 sequences in the sample, roughly 6.7% were seen once. Sequencing used CD4+ T cells sorted from PBMCs, obtained more than 8 days after the first yellow fever vaccination. These receptors came from a man between 18 and 29 years old who received the YFV17D yellow fever vaccine.

On this clonotype: A read error is possible here, since a much larger clone lies one base away. The V call is TRBV25-1, the J call TRBJ2-5; no reliable D call. V shed 5 bases and J shed 5 bases, with 12 bases lying between them. This CDR3 has 13 amino acids. Germline V CDR1 and CDR2: MGHDK, SYGVNS. CDR3 nucleotides: TGTGCCAGCAGTCAGCACCCCCAGGAGACCCAGTACTTC. This encodes CASSQHPQETQYF.

This rearrangement joins TRBV18 to TRBJ2-2; D remains ambiguous. Germline V lookup: CDR1 KGHSH, CDR2 LQKENI. The CDR3 sequence is 16 residues long. Trimming took off 3 bases at V and 0 bases at J, with 11 bases between the two ends. The CDR3 reads CASSPFRRTNTGELFF. CDR3 in DNA: TGTGCCAGCTCACCTTTTCGCCGGACGAACACCGGGGAGCTGTTTTTT.

Ten or more counts support this clonotype. This chain uses TRBV7-2 with TRBJ2-3; 9 bases match TRBD2. With 2 bases clipped from V and 0 bases from J, the junction kept 3 bases outside the gene matches. Germline assignment: CDR1 SGHTA and CDR2 FQGNSA. CDR3 size: 16 residues. The CDR3 nucleotides are TGTGCCAGCAGCTTACTAGCGGGGCCCAGCACAGATACGCAGTATTTT. Protein product: CASSLLAGPSTDTQYF.

This clonotype was detected only a few times. CDR3 sequence: CASSLSGYEQYV. CDR3 DNA sequence: TGTGCCAGCAGTTTAAGCGGGTACGAGCAGTACGTC. The chain has TRBV28 and TRBJ2-7; the D gene is possibly TRBD2 (6 bases). The CDR3 is 12 amino acids. Germline-derived CDR1 and CDR2 are MDHEN and SYDVKM. Trimming removed 2 bases from V and 4 bases from J, with 6 bases in between.

This clonotype was observed many times. This chain uses TRBV4-3 with TRBJ2-3; D possibly corresponds to TRBD2 (5 bases). Per the germline V gene, CDR1 is LGHNA and CDR2 is YSLEER. Trimming took off 1 base at V and 10 bases at J, with 15 bases between the two ends. This CDR3 is 14 amino acids long. The CDR3 reads CASSQAREGFAQYF. The CDR3 DNA reads TGCGCCAGCAGCCAAGCTCGCGAGGGATTTGCGCAGTATTTT.

There are many counts of this clonotype. The chain couples TRBV19 to TRBJ2-3; either TRBD1 or TRBD2 may supply D (5 bases each). The CDR3 consists of 14 residues. V lost 5 bases, J lost 10 bases, and 19 bases lay in between. Germline V gene lookup returns CDR1 LNHDA and CDR2 SQIVND (reference sequence). In DNA, the CDR3 is TGTGCCAGTAGTTCGGGGCCGCAACCTTTTGCGCAGTATTTT. This sequence encodes CASSSGPQPFAQYF.

This clonotype has at least ten counts. CDR3 residues: CSARDRRGTGELFF. Written as DNA, the CDR3 is TGCAGTGCTAGAGATCGGAGAGGCACCGGGGAGCTGTTTTTT. The V gene is TRBV20-1, the J gene TRBJ2-2; D call uncertain. The CDR3 sequence is 14 residues long. CDR1 is DFQATT and CDR2 is SNEGSKA in the germline V gene (reference sequence). V was pared by 0 bases and J by 4 bases, with 9 bases between.